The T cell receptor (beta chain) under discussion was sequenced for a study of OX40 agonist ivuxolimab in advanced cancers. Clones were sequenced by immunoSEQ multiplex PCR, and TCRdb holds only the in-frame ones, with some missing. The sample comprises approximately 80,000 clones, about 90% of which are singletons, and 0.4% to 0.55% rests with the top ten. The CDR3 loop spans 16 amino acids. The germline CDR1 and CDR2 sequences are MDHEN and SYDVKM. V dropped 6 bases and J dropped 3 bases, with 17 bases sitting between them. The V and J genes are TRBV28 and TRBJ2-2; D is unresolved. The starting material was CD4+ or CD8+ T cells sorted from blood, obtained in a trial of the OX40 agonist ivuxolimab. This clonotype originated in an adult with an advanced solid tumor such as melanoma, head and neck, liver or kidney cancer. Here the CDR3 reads CASSPPVQPDTGELFF. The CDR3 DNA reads TGTGCCAGCAGCCCGCCGGTCCAGCCAGACACCGGGGAGCTGTTTTTT.